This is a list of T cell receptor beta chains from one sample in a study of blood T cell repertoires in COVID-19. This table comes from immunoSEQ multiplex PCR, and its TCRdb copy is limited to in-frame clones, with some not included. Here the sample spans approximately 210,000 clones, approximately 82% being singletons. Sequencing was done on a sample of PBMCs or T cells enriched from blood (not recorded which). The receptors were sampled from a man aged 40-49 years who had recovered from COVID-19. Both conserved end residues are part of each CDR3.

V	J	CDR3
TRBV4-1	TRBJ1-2	CASSQDLWPGGGTYGYTF
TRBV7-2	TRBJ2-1	CASSGPGEQFF
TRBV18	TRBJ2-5	CASSPGQGETQYF
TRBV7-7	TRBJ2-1	CASSLLAGGHEQFF
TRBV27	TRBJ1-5	CASSWDINQPQHF
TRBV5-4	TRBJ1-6	CASSLANSGGSSPLHF
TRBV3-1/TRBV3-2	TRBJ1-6	CASSQDLSTAISPLHF
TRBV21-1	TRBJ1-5	CASSKGGNRGPYSNQPQHF
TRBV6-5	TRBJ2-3	CASSFETGGGTDTQYF
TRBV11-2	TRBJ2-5	CASSLGSVAQSSQETQYF
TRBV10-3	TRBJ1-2	CALSGQGRYGYTF
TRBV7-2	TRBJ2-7	CASSYRDVREQYF
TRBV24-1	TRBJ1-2	CATSDPLNYGYTF
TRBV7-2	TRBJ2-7	CASSLGARYEQYF
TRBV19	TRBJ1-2	CASTLWEAGDYGYTF
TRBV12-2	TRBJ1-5	CASRLRDGLLERQPQHF
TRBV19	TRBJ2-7	CASSIKHAEGYEQYF
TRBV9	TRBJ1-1	CASSVARTAFGAFF
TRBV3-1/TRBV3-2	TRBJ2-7	CASKRGCRNPYEQYF
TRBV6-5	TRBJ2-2	CASSTLTGKAGELFF
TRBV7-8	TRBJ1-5	CASSAVPGQGYSNQPQHF
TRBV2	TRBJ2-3	CASSARGAGDTQYF
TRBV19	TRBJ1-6	CASSIGQPRSYNSPLHF
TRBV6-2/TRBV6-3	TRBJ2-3	CASSSIAGTQYF
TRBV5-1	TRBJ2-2	CASSPETSLNTGELFF
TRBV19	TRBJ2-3	CASRPSEASGRDTQYF
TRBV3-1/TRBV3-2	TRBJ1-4	CASSQDRDEKLFF
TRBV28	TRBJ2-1	CASSRGVGRGNNEQFF
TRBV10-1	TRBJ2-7	CASSTTGPTNEQYF
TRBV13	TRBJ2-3	CASSLLQAEGTDTQYF
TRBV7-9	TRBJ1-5	CASSRGGGNQPQHF
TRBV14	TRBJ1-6	CASSQIARLHF
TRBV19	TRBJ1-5	CASSIDRVQPQHF
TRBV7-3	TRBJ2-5	CASSFGTSGKETQYF
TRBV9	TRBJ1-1	CASSVEARGGAFF
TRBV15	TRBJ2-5	CATSRELAGAKETQYF
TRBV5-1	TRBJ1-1	CASSSQPGHQNTEAFF
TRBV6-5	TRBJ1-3	CASSYSYRGPGNTIYF
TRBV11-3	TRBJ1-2	CASRPGLGGCGGYTF
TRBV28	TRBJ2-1	CASNPASGTYNEQFF
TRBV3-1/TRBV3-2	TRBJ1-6	CASSQRDGRVSPLHF
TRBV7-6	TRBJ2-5	CASSFYGRQETQYF
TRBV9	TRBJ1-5	CASSVGDTAYLPQHF
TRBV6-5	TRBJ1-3	CASKLGQGLNTIYF
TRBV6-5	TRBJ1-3	CATASGRTGNTIYF
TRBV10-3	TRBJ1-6	CAISESGSGWGSPLHF
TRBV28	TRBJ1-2	CASSLTGGDGYTF